The sequence of this TCR beta chain was determined in a study of T cell repertoires in cytomegalovirus infection. Turning to the study itself: Matching HLA type, along with CMV infection, was indicated by public TCR beta signatures. General observations from the study: CMV-specific TCR beta clonotypes restricted by HLA-C dominated the ex vivo response.

TCRdb passed the reads through MiXCR, listing each CDR3 protein once. The table includes some 150,000 distinct CDR3 sequences, less than 25% detected once. Regarding this clonotype: Its specificity is unknown.

Germline-derived CDR1 and CDR2 are SGHAT and FQNNGV. The ends were cut back, 5 bases at V and 5 bases at J, with 22 bases in the middle. The CDR3 sequence is 16 residues long. The sequence derives from a human donor in good health (CMV status not recorded). Some clones in this sample may be carry-over from other donors' samples. The chain combines TRBV11-2 with TRBJ2-7; the D gene is possibly TRBD1 (6 bases). The source material was PBMCs. The CDR3 region is CASSPPYPGQGNEQYF. In DNA, the CDR3 is TGTGCCAGCAGCCCTCCATACCCGGGTCAGGGGAACGAGCAGTACTTC.